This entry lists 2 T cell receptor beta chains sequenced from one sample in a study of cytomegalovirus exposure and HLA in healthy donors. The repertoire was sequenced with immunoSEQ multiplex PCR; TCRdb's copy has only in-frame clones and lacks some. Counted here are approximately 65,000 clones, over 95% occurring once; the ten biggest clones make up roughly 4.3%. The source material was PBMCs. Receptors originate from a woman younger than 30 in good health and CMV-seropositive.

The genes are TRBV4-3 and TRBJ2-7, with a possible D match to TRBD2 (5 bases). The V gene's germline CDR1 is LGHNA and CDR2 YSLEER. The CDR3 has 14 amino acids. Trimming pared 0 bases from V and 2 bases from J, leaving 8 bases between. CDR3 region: CASSQDTGTYEQYF. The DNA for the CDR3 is TGCGCCAGCAGCCAAGACACGGGAACCTACGAGCAGTACTTC.

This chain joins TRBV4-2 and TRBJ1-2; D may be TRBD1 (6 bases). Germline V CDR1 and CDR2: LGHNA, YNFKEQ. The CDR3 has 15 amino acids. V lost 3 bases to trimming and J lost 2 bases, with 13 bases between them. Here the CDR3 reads CASSQNRAPNYGYTF. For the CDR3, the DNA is TGTGCCAGCAGCCAGAACAGGGCCCCGAACTATGGCTACACCTTC.